This passage covers 21 T cell receptor beta chains from one sample sequenced in a study of regulatory T cells in long-lasting Graves disease. Time point specified: newly diagnosed GD, antithyroid drugs for less than 3 months. Construction of the TCR library relied on RNA isolated from PBMCs. Libraries of TCR beta came from iRepertoire HTBI primers plus Arm-PCR of CDR3 regions. TCRdb reanalysed the multiplex PCR reads using MiXCR and keeps one entry per CDR3 protein. This sample has 520,000 or so distinct CDR3 sequences; about 12% occur once, and the top ten carry approximately 9%. These data were also filed under a second study, of T cells in Graves' hyperthyroidism and ophthalmopathy.

Specimen: peripheral blood mononuclear cells (PBMCs), collected at new diagnosis, from a patient treated with antithyroid drugs. The source is a woman aged 25 to 39 with Graves disease.

The rearrangement links TRBV24-1 to TRBJ2-5; possibly TRBD1 for D (6 bases). This CDR3 has 13 amino acids. Germline CDR1 is KGHDR and CDR2 is SFDVKD. The V end lost 6 bases, the J end lost 2 bases, and 9 bases lay between the germline ends. CDR3 nucleotide sequence: TGTGCCACCAGTCCCCAGGGGCAAGAGACCCAGTACTTC. Its protein product is CATSPQGQETQYF.

This clonotype was detected ten times or more. The chain has TRBV12-3 or TRBV12-4 and TRBJ2-2, with D possibly TRBD1 on 6 matching bases. The CDR3 extends over 15 amino acids. V was pared by 3 bases and J by 5 bases, with 13 bases between. CDR3 nucleotide sequence: TGTGCCAGCAGTTTTTTTACAGGGTATACCGGGGAGCTGTTTTTT. Its translation: CASSFFTGYTGELFF.

This clonotype has a count of ten or more. The rearrangement uses TRBV28 and TRBJ2-4, with 7 nucleotides matching TRBD2. The CDR3 spans 15 residues. V trimming: 3 bases; J trimming: 8 bases; junction bases outside the gene matches: 10. CDR1 and CDR2 (germline): MDHEN, SYDVKM. Written as DNA, the CDR3 is TGTGCCAGCAGTTTCCCCGGGACTAAGAGGGACATTCAGTACTTC. As protein: CASSFPGTKRDIQYF.

This sequence joins TRBV7-8 and TRBJ1-4; maybe TRBD1 (5 bases). Between the trimmed V and J ends, which lost 2 bases and 12 bases, there was a span of 19 bases. CDR3 length: 15 residues. Germline V gene data show CDR1 as SGHVS and CDR2 as FQNEAQ. CDR3 loop: CASSLSPGPFSELFF. CDR3 bases: TGTGCCAGCAGCTTAAGCCCGGGACCCTTCTCGGAACTGTTTTTT.

The chain combines TRBV5-1 with TRBJ2-1, with 7 positions matching TRBD1. CDR3 length equals 16 residues. The V gene end was trimmed by 7 bases and the J gene end by 5 bases; junction bases not matched to a gene: 15. CDR1 is SGHRS and CDR2 is YFSETQ in the germline V gene. CDR3 residues: CASGLGLRGKDNEQFF. CDR3 bases: TGCGCCAGCGGACTTGGTCTCAGGGGGAAGGACAATGAGCAGTTCTTC.

This clonotype was found many times. The chain combines TRBV20-1 with TRBJ1-6; possible D gene TRBD1, 5 bases. The CDR3 extends over 17 amino acids. The germline gives CDR1 DFQATT, CDR2 SNEGSKA (reference sequence). The ends were cut back, 1 base at V and 8 bases at J, with 21 bases in the middle. The CDR3 sequence: CSARARLRDSLYSPLHF. The CDR3 DNA follows: TGCAGTGCTAGAGCCCGGTTAAGGGACTCCTTGTATTCACCCCTCCACTTT.

This chain uses TRBV6-2 or TRBV6-3 with TRBJ2-3, with 9 bases lining up with TRBD1. The CDR3 consists of 15 residues. The J segment lost 4 bases and the V segment lost 6 bases, leaving 8 bases of the junction unmatched. Germline V gene sequence: CDR1 MNHEY, CDR2 SVGEGT. CDR3 DNA: TGTGCCAGCAGCCTACAGGGGGCTCGGGCAGATACGCAGTATTTT. It codes for CASSLQGARADTQYF.

The chain combines TRBV19 with TRBJ2-3; the match to TRBD2 covers 7 bases. CDR3 length equals 13 residues. With V trimmed by 10 bases and J by 2 bases, 6 bases remained unmatched. Germline V lookup: CDR1 LNHDA, CDR2 SQIVND (reference sequence). The CDR3 DNA follows: TGTGCCACGTGGGACTACCTCACAGATACGCAGTATTTT. It is translated as CATWDYLTDTQYF.

In this sample, this clonotype turned up many times. The chain combines TRBV6-1 with TRBJ2-2; 14 bases are a match to TRBD2. From germline, CDR1 is MNHNS and CDR2 SASEGT. The V gene end was trimmed by 10 bases and the J gene end by 7 bases; junction bases not matched to a gene: 14. The CDR3 loop spans 17 amino acids. The CDR3 sequence is CATSLTSGRAGGGELFF. CDR3 DNA: TGTGCCACCTCCTTGACTAGCGGGAGGGCCGGGGGCGGGGAGCTGTTTTTT.

This clonotype appeared many times. The J gene is TRBJ1-1, the V gene TRBV18; D not resolved. V was pared by 2 bases and J by 4 bases, with 8 bases between. The CDR3 contains 13 residues. CDR1 and CDR2 (germline): KGHSH, LQKENI. CDR3 nucleotides: TGTGCCAGCTCACCATCGGGGATCACTGAAGCTTTCTTT. Amino acid sequence: CASSPSGITEAFF.

This clonotype appeared many times. This chain joins TRBV20-1 and TRBJ2-5; 7 positions match TRBD2. This CDR3 region has 15 residues. Trimming at V came to 6 bases and at J to 4 bases, leaving 14 bases not matched to a gene. Looked up from germline, CDR1 is DFQATT and CDR2 is SNEGSKA (reference sequence). CDR3 sequence (DNA): TGCAGTGCCAGACGACCCGGGAGGCTGGGAGAGACCCAGTACTTC. It encodes CSARRPGRLGETQYF.

Many counts were recorded for this clonotype. The chain uses TRBV12-3 or TRBV12-4 and TRBJ2-3; tentatively, D is TRBD1 (5 bases). This CDR3 region has 16 residues. V lost 3 bases and J lost 6, with 19 bases in between. The CDR3 region is CASSFSPGKARDTQYF. The DNA for the CDR3 is TGTGCCAGCAGTTTTTCCCCAGGGAAAGCTCGGGATACGCAGTATTTT.

The chain joins TRBV5-1 to TRBJ1-2; unclear D gene. With 0 bases removed from V and 8 bases from J, the gap between germline ends came to 14 bases. The CDR3 is made up of 14 amino acids. The germline V gene encodes CDR1 SGHRS and CDR2 YFSETQ. The CDR3 sequence is CASSLEAGLRGYTF. The CDR3 coding sequence is TGCGCCAGCAGCTTGGAGGCAGGTCTGCGCGGCTACACCTTC. The full variable domain, rest sourced from reference TRBV5-1 and TRBJ1-2, is KAGVTQTPRYLIKTRGQQVTLSCSPISGHRSVSWYQQTPGQGLQFLFEYFSETQRNKGNFPGRFSGRQFSNSRSEMNVSTLELGDSALYLCASSLEAGLRGYTFGSGTRLTVV.

This clonotype was seen many times. The rearrangement joins TRBV11-2 to TRBJ2-3; D is uncertain. V dropped 3 bases and J dropped 1 base, with 17 bases sitting between them. The CDR3 has 17 amino acids. The germline CDR1 and CDR2 sequences are SGHAT and FQNNGV. In DNA, the CDR3 is TGTGCCAGCAGCTTCCCCAAACTCCAGCGCCGCACAGATACGCAGTATTTT. Its protein product is CASSFPKLQRRTDTQYF.

The V and J genes are TRBV5-1 and TRBJ1-3; D uncertain. This CDR3 spans 14 amino acids. Trimming shortened V by 2 bases and J by 4 bases, and 10 bases separated the two germline ends. Germline lookup yields CDR1 SGHRS and CDR2 YFSETQ. CDR3 region: CASSFTVRGNTIYF. DNA of the CDR3: TGCGCCAGCAGCTTCACGGTTAGGGGAAACACCATATATTTT.

This chain connects TRBV20-1 to TRBJ2-3; D may be TRBD1 (5 bases). The germline gives CDR1 DFQATT, CDR2 SNEGSKA (reference sequence). Trimming cost V 5 bases and J 0 bases, with 15 bases left between them. The CDR3 contains 15 residues. The CDR3 here is CSAPAVGRSTDTQYF. CDR3 coding DNA: TGCAGTGCTCCGGCCGTGGGGCGGAGCACAGATACGCAGTATTTT.

The rearrangement links TRBV20-1 to TRBJ2-1; tentatively, D is TRBD1 or TRBD2 (6 bases each). Trimming took off 5 bases at V and 7 bases at J, with 21 bases between the two ends. The CDR3 is 15 residues long. Germline V gives CDR1 DFQATT, CDR2 SNEGSKA (reference sequence). Written as DNA, the CDR3 is TGCAGTGCTGGGACCCCATCAGGGGCGGGAAATGAGCAGTTCTTC. Its translation: CSAGTPSGAGNEQFF.

The table lists this clonotype with many counts. V gene TRBV5-6 combines with J gene TRBJ2-1; D is ambiguous. Germline V gene data show CDR1 as SGHDT and CDR2 as YYEEEE. CDR3 length equals 14 residues. The ends were cut back, 1 base at V and 2 bases at J, with 7 bases in the middle. The CDR3 region has the DNA TGTGCCAGCAGCTTGATACGGACCTACAATGAGCAGTTCTTC. Amino acids: CASSLIRTYNEQFF.

The chain couples TRBV15 to TRBJ2-2, with a possible D match to TRBD1 (6 bases). The CDR3 runs 17 residues. CDR1 and CDR2 (germline): LNHNV, YYDKDF (reference sequence). Trimming took off 6 bases at V and 1 base at J, with 18 bases between the two ends. CDR3 sequence: CATSTGFFIENTGELFF. In DNA, the CDR3 is TGTGCCACCAGTACAGGGTTCTTTATTGAGAACACCGGGGAGCTGTTTTTT. Full variable domain (rest looked up from reference TRBV15 and TRBJ2-2): DAMVIQNPRYQVTQFGKPVTLSCSQTLNHNVMYWYQQKSSQAPKLLFHYYDKDFNNEADTPDNFQSRRPNTSFCFLDIRSPGLGDTAMYLCATSTGFFIENTGELFFGEGSRLTVL.

Only a few counts were recorded for this clonotype. This sequence joins TRBV4-3 and TRBJ2-7; D may be TRBD1 or TRBD2 (5 bases each). The germline gives CDR1 LGHNA, CDR2 YSLEER. V was pared by 0 bases and J by 0 bases, with 12 bases between. This CDR3 has 16 amino acids. Here the CDR3 reads CASSQDREGISYEQYF. The CDR3 DNA reads TGCGCCAGCAGCCAAGATAGAGAGGGGATCTCCTACGAGCAGTACTTC.

The rearrangement links TRBV2 to TRBJ1-1, with D possibly being TRBD1 (6 bases). CDR1 is SNHLY and CDR2 is FYNNEI in the germline V gene. The CDR3 extends over 13 amino acids. The V end was cut by 7 bases, the J end by 1 base, with 10 bases between. The CDR3 nucleotides are TGTGCCAGCAACATAGGGGGGAACACTGAAGCTTTCTTT. Translated: CASNIGGNTEAFF.